This entry is about one T cell receptor beta chain. These data originate in a study of shared T cell receptors in the human thymus. Looked up from germline, CDR1 is SGDLS and CDR2 is YYNGEE. The CDR3 covers 12 residues. The germline V and J ends were trimmed by 3 bases and 4 bases, with 6 bases remaining between them. This table comes from immunoSEQ multiplex PCR, and its TCRdb copy is limited to in-frame clones, with some not included. The sample shows over 350,000 clones, around 93% of them seen only once. The origin of this receptor is a human donor. This chain joins TRBV9 and TRBJ2-3, with a possible D match to TRBD2 (5 bases). The sample consisted of thymocytes. The CDR3 loop is CASSAGADTQYF. CDR3 nucleotide sequence: TGTGCCAGCAGCGCCGGGGCAGATACGCAGTATTTT.